This record covers a single TCR beta chain. What it binds is not known. Healthy Caucasians provided all donations. The sample comes from a study of identical twins. TCRdb called the 5' RACE reads again in MiXCR, with one record for every CDR3 protein. Among roughly 700,000 distinct CDR3 sequences listed, about 9.4% were seen once. V was trimmed by 5 bases and J by 7 bases, leaving 14 bases between them. The CDR3 runs to 13 residues. Germline loops: CDR1 MDHEN, CDR2 SYDVKM. Whole-study findings and limits: Sharing of beta out-of-frame sequences by twins showed a weaker excess. Instead of following the same donors, the conclusions were based on cross-sectional statistical analysis. There were fewer insertions in abundant cord blood beta clonotypes, but memory repertoires showed no such pattern.

The same data also went into a second study, on yellow fever vaccine responses in identical twins.

The sequenced sample consisted of PBMCs. The source of this sequence is a woman younger than 35 in good health. This rearrangement joins TRBV28 to TRBJ1-1, with D hard to call. In DNA, the CDR3 is TGTGCCAGCAGTGGGGTAGTCGGGTTTGAAGCTTTCTTT. This sequence encodes CASSGVVGFEAFF.